The TCR beta chain under discussion was sequenced for a study of blood T cell repertoires in COVID-19 (dated by TCRdb to the early 2020s). Concerning the study at large: Samples from collaborators originated in the United States, Italy and Spain and spanned both the acute and convalescent phases of COVID-19. Where HLA class I and class II types were available, the types were taken from metadata supplied by the sample provider, not from assay-based typing. A freely available public database, intended as a resource for researchers studying the immune response to SARS-CoV-2, is where the repertoires were released. The material from the prospective study consisted of cDNA or gDNA derived from T cells, B-cell-depleted T cells, or PBMCs. Nearly every sample came with metadata listing a de-identified subject ID, COVID-19 status, age in years and sex. Samples came from the ongoing ImmuneRACE study (first 160 participants) plus 1,254 subjects from 6 global collaborators. Subjects who had been exposed to COVID-19, were actively infected with it, or had recovered from it provided the deeply sampled blood TCRbeta repertoires that made up the dataset.

Per the germline V gene (reference sequence), SEHNR is the CDR1 and FQNEAQ is the CDR2. Cut back by 8 bases and 1 base, the V and J ends lie 14 bases apart. The CDR3 runs 14 residues from the cysteine to the phenylalanine. Only the CDR3 portion is preserved as DNA: 42 bases, with reading frame beginning at the first base. On this clone itself: Its antigen is still unknown. Base qualities were left out, and no much larger clone turns up one base away.

The immunoSEQ Assay, a bias-controlled multiplex PCR, was used to amplify TCRbeta CDR3 regions from genomic DNA. On the study's bioinformatics: Nucleated cell counts per sample were estimated from amplification of reference gene primers within the assay. Sequence reads were collapsed and filtered to measure the absolute abundance of every unique TCRbeta CDR3 rearrangement. For each sample, productive Simpson clonality was calculated by taking the square root of Simpson's diversity index across productive rearrangements. The table comes from immuneACCESS by way of TCRdb, which keeps in-frame sequences with V and J called. Part of the clones is missing from these tables; in studies checked, under half for an unresolved V gene and the rest for unknown reasons. Clonal size and the V and J genes are those of that table, whereas D and trimming came from the DNA. Present in this sample are 100,000 to 150,000 clones, approximately 86% of which were seen just once. The ten biggest clones cover over 9.5% of the sample.

One collaborating source in Seattle enrolled patients during active infection and followed them longitudinally through the course of disease. Whole blood was collected in K2EDTA tubes by collaborating institutions according to the institutions' own protocols. For TCRbeta analysis, collaborator samples were shipped as frozen whole blood, as isolated PBMCs, or as DNA extracted from either sample type. Beyond this particular receptor, the publication reports: The quantity of clinical and demographic metadata differed by source and by participant and was supplied without curation.

Here the chain combines TRBV7-9 and TRBJ1-2; TRBD1 is a weak D gene call, 5 bases matching. Sequenced sample: peripheral blood. The sequence derives from a woman aged 70-85 years with COVID-19, enrolled during active disease. The DNA is as follows: TGTGCCAGCGCACGGGGGGATATTAACTATGGCTACACCTTC. It translates as CASARGDINYGYTF.